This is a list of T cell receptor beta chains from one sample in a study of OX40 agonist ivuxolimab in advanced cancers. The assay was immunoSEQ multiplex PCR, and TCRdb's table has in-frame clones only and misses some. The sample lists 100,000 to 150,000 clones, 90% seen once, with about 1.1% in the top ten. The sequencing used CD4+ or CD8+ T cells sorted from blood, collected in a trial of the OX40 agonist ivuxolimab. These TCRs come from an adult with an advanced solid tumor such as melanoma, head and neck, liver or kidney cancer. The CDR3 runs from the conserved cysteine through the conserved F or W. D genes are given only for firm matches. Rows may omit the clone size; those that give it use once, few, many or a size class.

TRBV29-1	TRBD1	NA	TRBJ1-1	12	TGCAGCGCCGCGATACAGGGGGCGAAAGCTTTCTTT	CSAAIQGAKAFF
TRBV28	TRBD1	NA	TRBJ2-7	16	TGTGCCAGCAGTTCAAGACAGGGTGAAGGGTTCTACGAGCAGTACTTC	CASSSRQGEGFYEQYF
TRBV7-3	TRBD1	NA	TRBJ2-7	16	TGTGCCAGCAGCCCGGACACCGGGACAGGGGGCAACGAGCAGTACTTC	CASSPDTGTGGNEQYF
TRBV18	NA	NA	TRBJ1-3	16	TGTGCCAGCTCACCACTACTAGAGGGGGCTGGAAACACCATATATTTT	CASSPLLEGAGNTIYF
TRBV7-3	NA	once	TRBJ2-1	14	TGTGCCAGCAGCCCCGGAGACTATTACAATGAGCAGTTCTTC	CASSPGDYYNEQFF
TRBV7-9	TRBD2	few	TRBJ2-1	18	TGTGCCAGCAGCTTAAACCCTTCAGATCGGGCGGGAGTCAATGAGCAGTTCTTC	CASSLNPSDRAGVNEQFF
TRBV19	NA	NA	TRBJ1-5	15	TGTGCCAGTAGTATAGAGTCCGGGGGTAATCAGCCCCAGCATTTT	CASSIESGGNQPQHF
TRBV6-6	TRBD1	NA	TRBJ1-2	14	TGTGCCAGCAGTTCCGGGACAGGGGGCAATGGCTACACCTTC	CASSSGTGGNGYTF
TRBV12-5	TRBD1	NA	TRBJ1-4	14	TGTGCTAGTGGTTCCGGGACAGATAATGAAAAACTGTTTTTT	CASGSGTDNEKLFF
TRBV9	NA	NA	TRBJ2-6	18	TGTGCCAGCAGCGTAGAGGATCCATCGATCTCTGGGGCCAACGTCCTGACTTTC	CASSVEDPSISGANVLTF
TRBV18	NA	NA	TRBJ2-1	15	TGTGCCAGCTCACCACTAATAAATCGTGTGGGTGAGCAGTTCTTC	CASSPLINRVGEQFF
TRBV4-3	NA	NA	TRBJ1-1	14	TGCGCCAGCAGCCAATTGACAGGGAACACTGAAGCTTTCTTT	CASSQLTGNTEAFF
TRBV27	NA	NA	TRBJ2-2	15	TGTGCCAGCAGTTATGGCAGGGGGAACACCGGGGAGCTGTTTTTT	CASSYGRGNTGELFF
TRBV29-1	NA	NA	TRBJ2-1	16	TGCAGCGTTGAAGGGCCCCGGGACACAGCTTACAATGAGCAGTTCTTC	CSVEGPRDTAYNEQFF
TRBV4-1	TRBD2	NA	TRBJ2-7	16	TGCGCCAGCAGCCAAGACGGGGGACTAGAACTCTACGAGCAGTACTTC	CASSQDGGLELYEQYF
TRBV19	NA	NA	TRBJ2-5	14	TGTGCCAGTAGCGGGGTAAAGGGGATAGAGACCCAGTACTTC	CASSGVKGIETQYF
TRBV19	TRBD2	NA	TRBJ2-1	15	TGTGCCAGTAGGAGGGATAGCGGGAGTCTCAATGAGCAGTTCTTC	CASRRDSGSLNEQFF
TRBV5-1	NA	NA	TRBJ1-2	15	TGCGCCAGCAGCTTGGACAGGGAGACCTTCTATGGCTACACCTTC	CASSLDRETFYGYTF
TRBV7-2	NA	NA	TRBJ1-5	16	TGTGCCAGCAGCTTACACACGGACAGCGTCAATCAGCCCCAGCATTTT	CASSLHTDSVNQPQHF
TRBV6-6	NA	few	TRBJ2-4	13	TGTGCCTCCAAGCCCATAGCCAAAAACATTCAGTACTTC	CASKPIAKNIQYF
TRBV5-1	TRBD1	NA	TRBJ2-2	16	TGCGCCAGCAGCTTCAGGACAGGGGCCAACACCGGGGAGCTGTTTTTT	CASSFRTGANTGELFF
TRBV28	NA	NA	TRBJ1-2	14	TGTGCCAGCAGTTTCCTGTTCGGGGACTATGGCTACACCTTC	CASSFLFGDYGYTF
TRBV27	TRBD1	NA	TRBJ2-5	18	TGTGCCAGCAGTTTGGTCAGGGAAACCGGGACAGGGGGGGGGACCCAGTACTTC	CASSLVRETGTGGGTQYF
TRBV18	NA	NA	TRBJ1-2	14	TGTGCCAGCTCGTCTCCCCAGGACGACTATGGCTACACCTTC	CASSSPQDDYGYTF
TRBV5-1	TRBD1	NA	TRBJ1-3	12	TGCGCCAGCAGCCTGGACAGGGACACCATATATTTT	CASSLDRDTIYF
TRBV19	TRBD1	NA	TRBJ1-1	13	TGTGCCAGTAGTGCTTGGGACAGCACTGAAGCTTTCTTT	CASSAWDSTEAFF
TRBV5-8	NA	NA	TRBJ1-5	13	TGTGCCAGCAGCCTGGTGCCGGGAGAAACTGGGCATTTT	CASSLVPGETGHF
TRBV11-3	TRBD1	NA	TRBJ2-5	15	TGTGCCAGCAGCCCAGGGACAGCCGCTGAAGAGACCCAGTACTTC	CASSPGTAAEETQYF
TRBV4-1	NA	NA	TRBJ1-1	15	TGCGCCAGCAGCCAAACCCCGGTGGGGGGCACTGAAGCTTTCTTT	CASSQTPVGGTEAFF
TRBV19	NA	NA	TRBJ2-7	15	TGTGCCAGTAGCTTTTCGTCGGTCCGGAGGGCCGAGCAGTACTTC	CASSFSSVRRAEQYF
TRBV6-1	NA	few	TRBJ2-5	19	TGTGCCAGCAGTGTCGAGGCGGGTCTCACGAGTGCATTGCAAGAGACCCAGTACTTC	CASSVEAGLTSALQETQYF
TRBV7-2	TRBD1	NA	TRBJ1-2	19	TGTGCCAGCAGCACGGAGCAACAGGGGCAACCGTCCCTCGGGTATGGCTACACCTTC	CASSTEQQGQPSLGYGYTF
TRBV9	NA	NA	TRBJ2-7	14	TGTGCCAGCAGCGTTTCCGACAACGACTACGAGCAGTACTTC	CASSVSDNDYEQYF
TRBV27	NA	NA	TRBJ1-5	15	TGTGCCAGCAGTTTGGAGGCCAGAATTAATCAGCCCCAGCATTTT	CASSLEARINQPQHF
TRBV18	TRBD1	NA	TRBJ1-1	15	TGTGCCAGCTCACCACAGGGACAGACGAACACTGAAGCTTTCTTT	CASSPQGQTNTEAFF